Sequencing of this TCR beta chain was carried out in a study of response to subunit inactivated influenza vaccine. This CDR3 spans 11 amino acids. Trimming shortened V by 1 base and J by 13 bases, and 10 bases separated the two germline ends. Per the germline V gene, CDR1 is DFQATT and CDR2 is SNEGSKA (reference sequence). This clonotype was counted only a few times. Via MiXCR, TCRdb re-called the RT-PCR reads, giving one row per CDR3 protein. The table lists around 750,000 distinct CDR3 sequences, 21% of them singletons. The sequencing used PBMCs from blood, collected 5 to 6 days after vaccination. V usage is TRBV20-1 and J usage is TRBJ1-4; TRBD1 is a possible D gene (5 bases). This clonotype was obtained from a man in his forties or fifties who received an inactivated influenza vaccine. For the CDR3, the DNA is TGCAGTGCTAGAGGGACACTTGGACTGTTTTTT. Protein sequence: CSARGTLGLFF.